The 8 T cell receptor beta chains in this list originate from one sample, sequenced in a study of cytomegalovirus exposure and HLA in healthy donors. PCR was performed using 60 Vbeta and 13 Jbeta primers. Profiling relied on immunoSEQ multiplex PCR, and the TCRdb table lists in-frame clones only, not all of them. Altogether fewer than 150,000 clones are present, about 77% being singletons, with the ten largest covering more than 0.95%. The material sequenced was PBMCs. Receptors were obtained from a man aged 45-65 years in good health and CMV-seronegative.

This chain links TRBV5-1 with TRBJ1-5, with D unresolved. The CDR3 length is 14 residues. Trimming cost V 0 bases and J 6 bases, with 10 bases left between them. Looked up from germline, CDR1 is SGHRS and CDR2 is YFSETQ. The CDR3 coding sequence is TGCGCCAGCAGCTTGGGGAGCGATGGTCAGCCCCAGCATTTT. Translating gives CASSLGSDGQPQHF. The complete variable domain, with remaining parts taken from reference TRBV5-1 and TRBJ1-5, reads KAGVTQTPRYLIKTRGQQVTLSCSPISGHRSVSWYQQTPGQGLQFLFEYFSETQRNKGNFPGRFSGRQFSNSRSEMNVSTLELGDSALYLCASSLGSDGQPQHFGDGTRLSIL.

This clone showed up just a few times. The chain recombines TRBV6-1 with TRBJ2-7; TRBD2 is a possible D gene (6 bases). Germline-derived CDR1 and CDR2 are MNHNS and SASEGT. Trimming left V 7 bases short and J 3 bases short, with 13 bases between. The CDR3 has 13 residues. As DNA, the CDR3 is TGTGCCAGCACCGAGACTAGTTTCTACGAGCAGTACTTC. Translation gives CASTETSFYEQYF.

The chain carries TRBV6-6 and TRBJ1-5; 7 nucleotides align to TRBD1. V shed 2 bases, J shed 13 bases, and the junction held 5 bases outside the gene matches. The CDR3 extends over 12 amino acids. The germline CDR1 and CDR2 sequences are MNHNY and SVGAGI (reference sequence). The CDR3, as DNA: TGTGCCAGCAGTTACGGGACAGTGGGACAGCATTTT. Translation: CASSYGTVGQHF.

The chain joins TRBV6-5 to TRBJ2-1; a weak D match, TRBD2 (5 bases). This CDR3 is 15 amino acids long. From germline, CDR1 is MNHEY and CDR2 SVGAGI. Trimming took 3 bases from V and 0 from J, leaving 9 bases between them. CDR3 protein: CASSYGRVSYNEQFF. The CDR3 region has the DNA TGTGCCAGCAGTTATGGGCGGGTCTCCTACAATGAGCAGTTCTTC.

The chain is built from TRBV19 and TRBJ1-2; D might be TRBD1 (5 bases). The V and J ends lost 7 bases and 2 bases respectively, with 14 bases between them. The CDR3 runs to 14 residues. CDR1 is LNHDA, CDR2 SQIVND, per germline (reference sequence). Here the CDR3 reads CASNWAGRNYGYTF. Written as DNA, the CDR3 is TGTGCCAGTAACTGGGCAGGGCGAAACTATGGCTACACCTTC. Filled out from reference TRBV19 and TRBJ1-2, the complete variable domain reads DGGITQSPKYLFRKEGQNVTLSCEQNLNHDAMYWYRQDPGQGLRLIYYSQIVNDFQKGDIAEGYSVSREKKESFPLTVTSAQKNPTAFYLCASNWAGRNYGYTFGSGTRLTVV.

V is TRBV13 and J is TRBJ2-2; TRBD2 might be the D (5 bases). The germline V and J ends were trimmed by 8 bases and 1 base, with 20 bases remaining between them. The CDR3 is 17 amino acids. Germline CDR1 reads PRHDT; CDR2 reads FYEKMQ (reference sequence). CDR3 residues: CASQRISRLLNTGELFF. CDR3 DNA: TGTGCCAGCCAGCGGATTAGCCGACTCCTGAACACCGGGGAGCTGTTTTTT.

The sample holds a few counts of this clone. This sequence joins TRBV14 and TRBJ2-3, with D maybe TRBD2 (6 bases). With 0 bases removed from V and 4 bases from J, the gap between germline ends came to 11 bases. Germline V lookup: CDR1 SGHDN, CDR2 FVKESK. The CDR3 runs 15 residues. For the CDR3, the DNA is TGTGCCAGCAGCCAAGAGGGGCGGGGCGCAGATACGCAGTATTTT. It specifies CASSQEGRGADTQYF.

This CDR3 is CASSIDSTGGNQPQHF. CDR3 nucleotide sequence: TGTGCCAGTAGTATAGATAGTACGGGGGGGAATCAGCCCCAGCATTTT. The chain combines TRBV19 with TRBJ1-5; TRBD1 is a possible D gene (5 bases). The CDR3 is made up of 16 amino acids. Trimming left V 0 bases short and J 4 bases short, with 13 bases between. Germline V CDR1 and CDR2: LNHDA, SQIVND (reference sequence).